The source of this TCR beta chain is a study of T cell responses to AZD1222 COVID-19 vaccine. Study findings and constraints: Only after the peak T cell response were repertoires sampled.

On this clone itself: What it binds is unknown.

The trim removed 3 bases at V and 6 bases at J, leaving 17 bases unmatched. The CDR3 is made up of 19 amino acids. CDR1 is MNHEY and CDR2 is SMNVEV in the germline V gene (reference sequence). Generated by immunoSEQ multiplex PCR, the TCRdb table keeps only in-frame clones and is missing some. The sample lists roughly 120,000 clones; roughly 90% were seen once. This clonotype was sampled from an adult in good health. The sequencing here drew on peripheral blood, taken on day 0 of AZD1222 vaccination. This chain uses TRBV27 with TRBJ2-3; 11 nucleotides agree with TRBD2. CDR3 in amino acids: CASSLKPGLAVQSRDTQYF. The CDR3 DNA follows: TGTGCCAGCAGTTTGAAACCGGGACTAGCGGTCCAGAGCCGGGATACGCAGTATTTT.